The rows below give T cell receptor beta chains drawn from one sample of a study of T cell responses to AZD1222 COVID-19 vaccine. This table comes from immunoSEQ multiplex PCR, and its TCRdb copy is limited to in-frame clones, with some not included. The sample contains roughly 60,000 clones, about 87% of which appear only once. The specimen was peripheral blood, collected on day 0 of AZD1222 vaccination. These TCRs come from an adult in good health. Each CDR3 is given with its conserved first and last residue. A D gene is named only where the DNA matches it firmly. The size of a clone is reported for some rows only, either as once, few or many, or as a class for expanded clones.

V gene,D gene,clone size,J gene,CDR3 protein,CDR3 DNA
TRBV4-1,-,-,TRBJ1-2,CASSQSTAESWGYTF,TGCGCCAGCAGCCAATCGACAGCCGAGAGCTGGGGCTACACCTTC
TRBV6-5,-,-,TRBJ1-2,CASRENYGYTF,TGTGCCAGCCGGGAAAACTATGGCTACACCTTC
TRBV2,TRBD1,-,TRBJ1-2,CASSELAGTELYGYTF,TGTGCCAGCAGTGAATTAGCGGGGACAGAGCTCTATGGCTACACCTTC
TRBV19,-,-,TRBJ1-6,CASSRNPGNSPLHF,TGTGCCAGTAGTAGAAATCCGGGGAATTCACCCCTCCACTTT
TRBV4-1,-,-,TRBJ1-2,CASSQDRVGGYTF,TGCGCCAGCAGCCAAGACAGGGTGGGTGGCTACACCTTC
TRBV9,-,-,TRBJ2-3,CASSLSRGARDTQYF,TGTGCCAGCAGCCTCTCACGGGGGGCGCGTGATACGCAGTATTTT
TRBV2,-,-,TRBJ2-3,CASSDGGHGHTTDTQYF,TGTGCCAGCAGTGACGGGGGTCACGGTCACACCACAGATACGCAGTATTTT
TRBV2,-,-,TRBJ1-1,CASSGMSTEAFF,TGTGCCAGCAGTGGTATGAGCACTGAAGCTTTCTTT
TRBV6-5,TRBD1,-,TRBJ2-1,CASSFLGTEYNEQFF,TGTGCCAGCAGTTTCTTGGGGACAGAATACAATGAGCAGTTCTTC
TRBV7-8,-,few,TRBJ2-1,CASSLAVGGAYNEQFF,TGTGCCAGCAGCTTAGCGGTTGGCGGGGCATACAATGAGCAGTTCTTC
TRBV18,-,-,TRBJ2-1,CASSPVTGSSYNEQFF,TGTGCCAGCTCACCCGTTACAGGGAGCTCCTACAATGAGCAGTTCTTC
TRBV6-5,-,-,TRBJ1-1,CASRPPGHNTEAFF,TGTGCCAGCAGGCCACCGGGACACAACACTGAAGCTTTCTTT
TRBV7-8,-,-,TRBJ2-1,CASSLASGLFYNEQFF,TGTGCCAGCAGCTTAGCCTCGGGACTCTTCTACAATGAGCAGTTCTTC
TRBV4-1,TRBD1,once,TRBJ2-7,CAIKDRASSYEQYF,TGCGCCATAAAAGACAGGGCATCTTCCTACGAGCAGTACTTC
TRBV5-1,-,few,TRBJ2-2,CASSSRDTGELFF,TGCGCCAGCAGCTCCAGGGACACCGGGGAGCTGTTTTTT
TRBV6-5,TRBD1,-,TRBJ1-2,CASSLLGTGGSYGYTF,TGTGCCAGCAGTTTACTGGGTACAGGGGGCTCCTATGGCTACACCTTC
TRBV7-3,-,-,TRBJ2-1,CASSLGAGAPNEQFF,TGTGCCAGCAGCTTAGGGGCAGGGGCCCCCAATGAGCAGTTCTTC
TRBV7-9,-,once,TRBJ1-6,CASGAVEGNSPLHF,TGTGCCAGCGGGGCCGTAGAAGGCAATTCACCCCTCCACTTT
TRBV5-4,TRBD1,-,TRBJ1-4,CASSFGQGNEKLFF,TGTGCCAGCAGCTTCGGACAGGGGAATGAAAAACTGTTTTTT
TRBV5-1,-,-,TRBJ1-4,CASSFQEGSNEKLFF,TGCGCCAGCAGCTTCCAGGAGGGGTCTAATGAAAAACTGTTTTTT
TRBV1,-,-,TRBJ2-1,CTSSQEVNRPYNEQFF,TGCACCAGCAGCCAAGAAGTTAACCGCCCCTACAATGAGCAGTTCTTC
TRBV5-1,-,once,TRBJ1-6,CASTPGLPGHSPLHF,TGCGCCAGCACACCGGGACTGCCGGGTCATTCACCCCTCCACTTT